These T cell receptor beta chains were read from a single sample in a study of brain T cells in children with intractable seizures. The data were produced by immunoSEQ multiplex PCR, yet TCRdb's version contains in-frame clones alone and is incomplete. This table holds 340,000 or so clones, 85% to 95% found once. The sample here was peripheral blood, taken 4 to 5 months after surgery. Receptor source: a boy in the first two years of life with tuberous sclerosis and intractable seizures. Each CDR3 is given with its conserved first and last residue. Each record gives: clone size, J gene, D gene, V gene, CDR3 protein, CDR3 DNA. The D gene is left open where the match is weak. Clone sizes are given selectively: once, few, many, or a class where the clone is expanded.

clone size: NA
J gene: TRBJ2-2
D gene: TRBD2
V gene: TRBV7-2
CDR3 protein: CASSLAGGTGELFF
CDR3 DNA: TGTGCCAGCAGCTTAGCGGGGGGGACCGGGGAGCTGTTTTTT

clone size: NA
J gene: TRBJ2-5
D gene: NA
V gene: TRBV27
CDR3 protein: CASSFFPTSETQYF
CDR3 DNA: TGTGCCAGCAGTTTTTTCCCAACCTCGGAGACCCAGTACTTC

clone size: NA
J gene: TRBJ1-2
D gene: NA
V gene: TRBV7-9
CDR3 protein: CASSFTFTGGNYGYTF
CDR3 DNA: TGTGCCAGCAGCTTTACCTTCACAGGCGGTAACTATGGCTACACCTTC

clone size: once
J gene: TRBJ2-1
D gene: NA
V gene: TRBV28
CDR3 protein: CASTPPTGRGPNEQFF
CDR3 DNA: TGTGCCAGCACCCCCCCGACAGGACGGGGACCCAATGAGCAGTTCTTC

clone size: once
J gene: TRBJ2-5
D gene: TRBD2
V gene: TRBV9
CDR3 protein: CASSPQGLAGAGTQYF
CDR3 DNA: TGTGCCAGCAGCCCCCAGGGACTAGCGGGAGCGGGGACCCAGTACTTC

clone size: NA
J gene: TRBJ1-6
D gene: TRBD1
V gene: TRBV11-2
CDR3 protein: CASSLEGGQSNSPLHF
CDR3 DNA: TGTGCCAGCAGCTTAGAGGGGGGACAGTCTAATTCACCCCTCCACTTT

clone size: few
J gene: TRBJ2-3
D gene: NA
V gene: TRBV3-1/TRBV3-2
CDR3 protein: CASRGDNTDTQYF
CDR3 DNA: TGTGCCAGCAGGGGGGACAACACAGATACGCAGTATTTT

clone size: NA
J gene: TRBJ2-7
D gene: NA
V gene: TRBV5-1
CDR3 protein: CASRPGYRTSYEQYF
CDR3 DNA: TGCGCCAGCCGTCCCGGCTATAGAACAAGCTACGAGCAGTACTTC

clone size: NA
J gene: TRBJ2-1
D gene: TRBD2
V gene: TRBV11-2
CDR3 protein: CASTKTRTSGGLIVF
CDR3 DNA: TGTGCCAGCACCAAAACCAGGACTAGCGGGGGGTTAATAGTCTTC

clone size: NA
J gene: TRBJ1-1
D gene: NA
V gene: TRBV7-3
CDR3 protein: CASSFGGSAEAFF
CDR3 DNA: TGTGCCAGCAGCTTCGGGGGAAGCGCTGAAGCTTTCTTT

clone size: NA
J gene: TRBJ1-2
D gene: NA
V gene: TRBV28
CDR3 protein: CASSFLVAAGELGGYTF
CDR3 DNA: TGTGCCAGCAGTTTTCTTGTTGCGGCAGGGGAATTAGGAGGCTACACCTTC

clone size: NA
J gene: TRBJ1-1
D gene: NA
V gene: TRBV19
CDR3 protein: CASSRQNTEAFF
CDR3 DNA: TGTGCCAGTAGTAGACAGAACACTGAAGCTTTCTTT

clone size: once
J gene: TRBJ1-2
D gene: TRBD1
V gene: TRBV6-5
CDR3 protein: CASSYRAGGYGYTF
CDR3 DNA: TGTGCCAGCAGTTACAGAGCAGGGGGCTATGGCTACACCTTC

clone size: NA
J gene: TRBJ2-2
D gene: NA
V gene: TRBV6-5
CDR3 protein: CASRSLGETGELFF
CDR3 DNA: TGTGCCAGCAGGTCCCTCGGGGAAACCGGGGAGCTGTTTTTT

clone size: NA
J gene: TRBJ1-2
D gene: TRBD1
V gene: TRBV5-1
CDR3 protein: CASSLERDRGYGYTF
CDR3 DNA: TGCGCCAGCAGCTTGGAGAGGGACAGGGGCTATGGCTACACCTTC

clone size: NA
J gene: TRBJ1-6
D gene: NA
V gene: TRBV5-6
CDR3 protein: CASSLGDNNSPLHF
CDR3 DNA: TGTGCCAGCAGCTTGGGGGACAATAATTCACCCCTCCACTTT

clone size: NA
J gene: TRBJ2-1
D gene: NA
V gene: TRBV19
CDR3 protein: CASSIMAGRSYNEQFF
CDR3 DNA: TGTGCCAGTAGTATAATGGCGGGTCGCTCCTACAATGAGCAGTTCTTC

clone size: NA
J gene: TRBJ1-3
D gene: NA
V gene: TRBV30
CDR3 protein: CAWVDTSGNTIYF
CDR3 DNA: TGTGCCTGGGTTGACACGTCTGGAAACACCATATATTTT

clone size: few
J gene: TRBJ2-7
D gene: NA
V gene: TRBV6-1
CDR3 protein: CASSETGSGAYEQYF
CDR3 DNA: TGTGCCAGCAGTGAAACAGGTTCCGGGGCCTACGAGCAGTACTTC

clone size: NA
J gene: TRBJ2-2
D gene: TRBD2
V gene: TRBV11-2
CDR3 protein: CASSSPGGLAGLTGELFF
CDR3 DNA: TGTGCCAGCAGCTCACCTGGGGGACTAGCGGGCTTGACCGGGGAGCTGTTTTTT

clone size: NA
J gene: TRBJ1-2
D gene: TRBD1
V gene: TRBV10-3
CDR3 protein: CAISDWDRGYGYTF
CDR3 DNA: TGTGCCATCAGTGATTGGGACAGGGGTTATGGCTACACCTTC

clone size: NA
J gene: TRBJ1-2
D gene: NA
V gene: TRBV30
CDR3 protein: CAWSEGRGYTF
CDR3 DNA: TGTGCCTGGAGTGAGGGCCGTGGCTACACCTTC

clone size: once
J gene: TRBJ2-7
D gene: NA
V gene: TRBV7-9
CDR3 protein: CASSLGSTYEQYF
CDR3 DNA: TGTGCCAGCAGCTTAGGGAGTACCTACGAGCAGTACTTC

clone size: NA
J gene: TRBJ2-7
D gene: NA
V gene: TRBV5-4
CDR3 protein: CASSPDWKRSYEQYF
CDR3 DNA: TGTGCCAGCAGCCCGGACTGGAAAAGGTCCTACGAGCAGTACTTC

clone size: NA
J gene: TRBJ1-2
D gene: TRBD1
V gene: TRBV6-5
CDR3 protein: CASSRLGQEIYGYTF
CDR3 DNA: TGTGCCAGCAGTCGGTTGGGACAGGAGATCTATGGCTACACCTTC

clone size: NA
J gene: TRBJ1-2
D gene: TRBD1
V gene: TRBV18
CDR3 protein: CASSTRDSRRDYGYTF
CDR3 DNA: TGTGCCAGCTCAACCCGGGACAGCCGGAGGGACTATGGCTACACCTTC

clone size: NA
J gene: TRBJ2-5
D gene: NA
V gene: TRBV5-1
CDR3 protein: CASSLAREKETQYF
CDR3 DNA: TGCGCCAGCAGCTTGGCGAGGGAGAAAGAGACCCAGTACTTC

clone size: NA
J gene: TRBJ2-3
D gene: TRBD2
V gene: TRBV2
CDR3 protein: CASSLAGRTADTQYF
CDR3 DNA: TGTGCCAGCAGTCTAGCGGGGCGTACGGCAGATACGCAGTATTTT

clone size: NA
J gene: TRBJ1-3
D gene: NA
V gene: TRBV28
CDR3 protein: CASSLYRGETGNTIYF
CDR3 DNA: TGTGCCAGCAGTTTATATCGGGGCGAGACTGGAAACACCATATATTTT

clone size: NA
J gene: TRBJ2-5
D gene: NA
V gene: TRBV4-2
CDR3 protein: CASSQVQGIQETQYF
CDR3 DNA: TGTGCCAGCAGCCAAGTCCAGGGGATCCAAGAGACCCAGTACTTC

clone size: NA
J gene: TRBJ1-2
D gene: NA
V gene: TRBV2
CDR3 protein: CASKFGGANYGYTF
CDR3 DNA: TGTGCCAGCAAGTTCGGCGGGGCTAACTATGGCTACACCTTC